Sequencing of this T cell receptor beta chain was carried out in a study of shared clonotypes between healthy human individuals. Findings and limits, study-wide: The genetic and exposure-history diversity represented was limited by few donors.

Sorted-subset replicate PCRs used roughly 220 ng DNA, approximately 33,000 T cell genomes. Clones were read by immunoSEQ multiplex PCR, and TCRdb kept only the in-frame ones, dropping some. The data show 780,000 or so clones, 55% to 80% seen once. Comment on this clone: Its target is not known.

After removal of 4 bases from V and 4 bases from J, the junction contained 6 bases not matched to a gene. Germline CDR1 GTSNPN, CDR2 SVGIG (reference sequence). The CDR3 sequence is 14 residues long. Sequenced: memory CD4+ T cells sorted from blood. Subset in this sample: CD45RA-negative fraction. This TCR derives from a woman aged 25 to 39 in good health. The chain recombines TRBV30 with TRBJ2-2; 7 bases align to TRBD2. The CDR3 nucleotides read TGTGCCTGGACGGGGCTAGCGGCCACCGGGGAGCTGTTTTTT. Translation: CAWTGLAATGELFF.